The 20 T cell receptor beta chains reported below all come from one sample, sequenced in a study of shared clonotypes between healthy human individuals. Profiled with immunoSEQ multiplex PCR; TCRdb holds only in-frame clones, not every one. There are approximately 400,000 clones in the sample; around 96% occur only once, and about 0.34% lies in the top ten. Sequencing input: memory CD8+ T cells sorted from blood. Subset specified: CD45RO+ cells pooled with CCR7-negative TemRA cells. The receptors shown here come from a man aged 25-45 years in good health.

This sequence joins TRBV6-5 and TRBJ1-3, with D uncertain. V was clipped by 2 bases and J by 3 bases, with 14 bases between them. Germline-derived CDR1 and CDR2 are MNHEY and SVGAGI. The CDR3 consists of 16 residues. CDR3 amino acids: CASSYGRPFDGNTIYF. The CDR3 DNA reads TGTGCCAGCAGTTACGGCAGGCCTTTTGATGGAAACACCATATATTTT.

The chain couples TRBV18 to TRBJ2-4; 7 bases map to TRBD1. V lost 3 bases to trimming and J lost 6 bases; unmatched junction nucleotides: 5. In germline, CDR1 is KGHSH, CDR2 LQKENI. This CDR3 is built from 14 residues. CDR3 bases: TGTGCCAGCTCACCGGGACAGCCTCTAAACATTCAGTACTTC. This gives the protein CASSPGQPLNIQYF.

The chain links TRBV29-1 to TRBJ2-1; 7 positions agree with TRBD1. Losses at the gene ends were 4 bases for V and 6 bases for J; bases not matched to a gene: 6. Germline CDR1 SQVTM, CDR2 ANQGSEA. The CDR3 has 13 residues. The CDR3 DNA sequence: TGCAGCGTTGCGACAGGGCGGGCCAATGAGCAGTTCTTC. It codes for CSVATGRANEQFF.

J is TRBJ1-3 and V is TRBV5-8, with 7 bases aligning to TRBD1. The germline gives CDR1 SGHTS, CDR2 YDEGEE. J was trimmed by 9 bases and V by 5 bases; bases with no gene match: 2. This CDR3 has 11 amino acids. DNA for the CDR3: TGTGCCAGCAGTACAGGGGTCACCATATATTTT. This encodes CASSTGVTIYF. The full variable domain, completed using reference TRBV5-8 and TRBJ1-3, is EAGVTQSPTHLIKTRGQQATLRCSPISGHTSVYWYQQALGLGLQFLLWYDEGEERNRGNFPPRFSGRQFPNYSSELNVNALELEDSALYLCASSTGVTIYFGEGSWLTVV.

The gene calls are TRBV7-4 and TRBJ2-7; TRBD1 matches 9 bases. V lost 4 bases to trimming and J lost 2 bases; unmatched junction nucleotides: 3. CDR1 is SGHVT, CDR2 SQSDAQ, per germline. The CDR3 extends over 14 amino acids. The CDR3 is CASSSGQGPYEQYF. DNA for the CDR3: TGTGCCAGCAGCTCGGGACAGGGACCCTACGAGCAGTACTTC.

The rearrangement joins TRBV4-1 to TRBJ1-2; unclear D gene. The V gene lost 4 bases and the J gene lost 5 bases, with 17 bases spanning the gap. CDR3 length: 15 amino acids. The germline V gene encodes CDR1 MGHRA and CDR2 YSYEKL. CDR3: CASSLASDPGYGYTF. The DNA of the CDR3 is TGCGCCAGCAGCCTTGCAAGCGACCCGGGGTATGGCTACACCTTC.

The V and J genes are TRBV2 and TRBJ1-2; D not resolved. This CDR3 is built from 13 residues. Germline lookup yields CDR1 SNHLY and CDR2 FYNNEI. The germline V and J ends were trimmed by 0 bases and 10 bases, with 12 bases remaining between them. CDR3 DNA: TGTGCCAGCAGTGAAGCTTGGGAAGAGCCCTACACCTTC. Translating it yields CASSEAWEEPYTF.

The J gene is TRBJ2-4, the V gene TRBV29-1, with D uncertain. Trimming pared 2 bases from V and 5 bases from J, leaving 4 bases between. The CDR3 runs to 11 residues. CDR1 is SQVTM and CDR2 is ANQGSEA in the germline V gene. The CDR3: CSVELQNIQYF. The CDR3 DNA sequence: TGCAGCGTTGAATTACAAAACATTCAGTACTTC.

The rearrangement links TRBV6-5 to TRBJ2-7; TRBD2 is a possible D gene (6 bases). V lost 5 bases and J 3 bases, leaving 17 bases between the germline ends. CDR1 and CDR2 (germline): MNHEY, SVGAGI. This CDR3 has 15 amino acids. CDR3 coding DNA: TGTGCCAGCAGTAGAGGGGTGGCGGGGCTCTACGAGCAGTACTTC. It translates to CASSRGVAGLYEQYF.

For the CDR3, the DNA is TGTGCCACCAGCAGAGGTCGGCGTGGCGCCAAGGGGACCCAGTACTTC. Protein sequence: CATSRGRRGAKGTQYF. This sequence joins TRBV15 and TRBJ2-5; D not resolved. The CDR3 has 16 amino acids. Germline loops: CDR1 LNHNV, CDR2 YYDKDF (reference sequence). Trimming took off 1 base at V and 7 bases at J, with 19 bases between the two ends.

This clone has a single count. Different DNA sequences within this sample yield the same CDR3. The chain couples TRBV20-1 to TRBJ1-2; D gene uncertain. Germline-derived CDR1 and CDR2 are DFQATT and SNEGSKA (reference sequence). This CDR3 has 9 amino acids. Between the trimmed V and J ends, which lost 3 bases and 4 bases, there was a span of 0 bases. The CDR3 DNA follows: TGCAGTGCTAGCTATGGCTACACCTTC. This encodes CSASYGYTF.

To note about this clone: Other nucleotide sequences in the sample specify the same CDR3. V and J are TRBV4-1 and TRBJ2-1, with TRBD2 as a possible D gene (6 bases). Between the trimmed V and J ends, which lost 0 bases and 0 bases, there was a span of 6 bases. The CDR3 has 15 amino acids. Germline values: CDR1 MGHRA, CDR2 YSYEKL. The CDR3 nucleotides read TGCGCCAGCAGCCAAGATAGCGGCTCCTACAATGAGCAGTTCTTC. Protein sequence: CASSQDSGSYNEQFF.

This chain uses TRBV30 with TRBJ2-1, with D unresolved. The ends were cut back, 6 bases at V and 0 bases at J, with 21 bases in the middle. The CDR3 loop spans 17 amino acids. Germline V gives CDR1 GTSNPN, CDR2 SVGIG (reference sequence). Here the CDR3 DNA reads TGTGCCTGTTCTCACCCCTACAGCTTGAGCTCCTACAATGAGCAGTTCTTC. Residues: CACSHPYSLSSYNEQFF. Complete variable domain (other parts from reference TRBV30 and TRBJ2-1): SQTIHQWPATLVQPVGSPLSLECTVEGTSNPNLYWYRQAAGRGLQLLFYSVGIGQISSEVPQNLSASRPQDRQFILSSKKLLLSDSGFYLCACSHPYSLSSYNEQFFGPGTRLTVL.

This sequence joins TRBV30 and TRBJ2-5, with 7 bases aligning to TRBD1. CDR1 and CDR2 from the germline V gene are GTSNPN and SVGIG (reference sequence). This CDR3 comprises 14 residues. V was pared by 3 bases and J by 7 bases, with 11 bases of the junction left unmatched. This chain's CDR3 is CAWRGTVLKGTQYF. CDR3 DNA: TGTGCCTGGAGGGGGACAGTACTTAAGGGGACCCAGTACTTC.

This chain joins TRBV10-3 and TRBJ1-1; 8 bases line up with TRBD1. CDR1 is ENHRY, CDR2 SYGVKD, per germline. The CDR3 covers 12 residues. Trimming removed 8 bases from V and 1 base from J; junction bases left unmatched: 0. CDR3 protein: CAIGQGNTEAFF. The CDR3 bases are TGTGCCATCGGACAGGGGAACACTGAAGCTTTCTTT.

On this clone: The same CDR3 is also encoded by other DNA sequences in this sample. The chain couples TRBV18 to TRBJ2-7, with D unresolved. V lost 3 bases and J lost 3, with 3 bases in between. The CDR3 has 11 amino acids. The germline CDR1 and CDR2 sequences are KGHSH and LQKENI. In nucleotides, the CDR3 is TGTGCCAGCTCACCGAACTACGAGCAGTACTTC. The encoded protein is CASSPNYEQYF.

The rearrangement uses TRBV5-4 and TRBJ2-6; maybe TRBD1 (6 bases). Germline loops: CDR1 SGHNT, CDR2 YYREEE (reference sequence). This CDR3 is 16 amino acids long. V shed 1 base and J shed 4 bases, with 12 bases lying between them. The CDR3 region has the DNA TGTGCCAGCAGCTTGCTCCAGGGGAGAGGGGCCAACGTCCTGACTTTC. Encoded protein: CASSLLQGRGANVLTF.

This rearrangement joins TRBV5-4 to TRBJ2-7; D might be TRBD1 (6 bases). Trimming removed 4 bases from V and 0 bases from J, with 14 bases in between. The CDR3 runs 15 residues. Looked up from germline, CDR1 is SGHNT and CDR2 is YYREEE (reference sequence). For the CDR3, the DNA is TGTGCCAGCAGCCCCCAGGACAGTTCCTCCTACGAGCAGTACTTC. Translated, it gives CASSPQDSSSYEQYF.

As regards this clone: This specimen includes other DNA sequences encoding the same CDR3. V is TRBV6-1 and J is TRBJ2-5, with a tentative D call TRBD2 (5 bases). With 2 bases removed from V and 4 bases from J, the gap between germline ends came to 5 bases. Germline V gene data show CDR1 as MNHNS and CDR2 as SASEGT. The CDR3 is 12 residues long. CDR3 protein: CASSESGETQYF. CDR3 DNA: TGTGCCAGCAGTGAAAGCGGAGAGACCCAGTACTTC.

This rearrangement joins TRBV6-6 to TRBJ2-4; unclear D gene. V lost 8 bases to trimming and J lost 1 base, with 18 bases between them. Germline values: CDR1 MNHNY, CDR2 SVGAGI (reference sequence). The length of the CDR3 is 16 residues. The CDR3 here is CASSGVSTWAKNIQYF. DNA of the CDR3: TGTGCCAGCTCGGGCGTCTCAACTTGGGCCAAAAACATTCAGTACTTC.